One and the same sample provided the 18 T cell receptor beta chains below, sequenced in a study of blood T cells in healthy people across ages (dated by TCRdb to the mid-2010s). Library method: 5' RACE. The sequencing machine was an Illumina HiSeq 2500. The second PCR ran for about 6 to 12 cycles and used a J-beta primer mix along with a sample-barcoded 5' primer. TCRdb applied fastp at Q25 and MiXCR to the public reads, then kept only in-frame beta chains. Rows with one shared CDR3 protein collapse into an entry with the most common genes and DNA. Across this sample there are 540,000 or so distinct CDR3 sequences, with about 26% seen only once. The ten largest clones represent 18% of the sample. Sequencing used blood. The receptors come from a woman in her 70s in good health.

This clonotype was observed at least ten times. This chain links TRBV10-3 with TRBJ2-7, with 7 positions matching TRBD2. CDR1 is ENHRY, CDR2 SYGVKD, per germline. Trimming removed 6 bases from V and 4 bases from J; junction bases left unmatched: 3. The CDR3 is made up of 12 amino acids. The CDR3 nucleotides read TGTGCCATCAGCGAGCGGGATTACGAGCAGTACTTC. Translating it yields CAISERDYEQYF.

In its sample, this clonotype was seen a few times. The J gene is TRBJ2-7, the V gene TRBV5-6, with D possibly matching TRBD1 (6 bases). CDR3 length: 15 residues. Germline CDR1 and CDR2: SGHDT and YYEEEE. V was cut by 4 bases and J by 0 bases, with 14 bases left in between. Here the CDR3 reads CASSQGTDPSYEQYF. The DNA of the CDR3 is TGTGCCAGCAGCCAGGGGACGGACCCCTCCTACGAGCAGTACTTC. Full variable domain (rest looked up from reference TRBV5-6 and TRBJ2-7): DAGVTQSPTHLIKTRGQQVTLRCSPKSGHDTVSWYQQALGQGPQFIFQYYEEEERQRGNFPDRFSGHQFPNYSSELNVNALLLGDSALYLCASSQGTDPSYEQYFGPGTRLTVT.

This clonotype was seen ten or more times. The CDR3 spells CASSFRIEGGQETQYF. DNA for the CDR3: TGCGCCAGCAGCTTCAGAATTGAGGGGGGTCAAGAGACCCAGTACTTC. The chain carries TRBV5-1 and TRBJ2-5; the D gene could be TRBD1 or TRBD2 (6 bases each). The germline CDR1 and CDR2 sequences are SGHRS and YFSETQ. This CDR3 is 16 amino acids long. V shed 2 bases and J shed 2 bases, with 16 bases lying between them.

In this sample, this clonotype turned up a few times. This chain links TRBV4-3 with TRBJ2-4; tentative D call: TRBD1 (6 bases). The CDR3 contains 18 residues. V dropped 11 bases and J dropped 0 bases, with 26 bases sitting between them. Germline loops: CDR1 LGHNA, CDR2 YSLEER. In nucleotides, the CDR3 is TGCGCCGCACGAAGGACAGACCCTCTTGCTTTAGCCAAAAACATTCAGTACTTC. It translates to CAARRTDPLALAKNIQYF.

J is TRBJ2-7 and V is TRBV6-1; tentatively, D is TRBD2 (6 bases). The germline V gene encodes CDR1 MNHNS and CDR2 SASEGT. CDR3 length: 14 residues. V shed 10 bases and J shed 2 bases, with 18 bases lying between them. The chain's CDR3 is CATHRTISAYEQYF. Written as DNA, the CDR3 is TGTGCCACCCATCGGACTATTTCCGCCTACGAGCAGTACTTC.

V and J are TRBV6-5 and TRBJ1-2, with D unresolved. The CDR3 covers 13 residues. V lost 5 bases, J lost 6 bases, and 13 bases lay in between. Germline-derived CDR1 and CDR2 are MNHEY and SVGAGI. CDR3 residues: CASSPALYHGYTF. The CDR3 DNA reads as TGTGCCAGCAGTCCCGCTTTGTACCATGGCTACACCTTC.

This clonotype showed up many times. The chain has TRBV7-2 and TRBJ1-2, with no clear D. Trimming removed 1 base from V and 4 bases from J, with 7 bases in between. Germline loops: CDR1 SGHTA, CDR2 FQGNSA. The CDR3 sequence is 13 residues long. The chain's CDR3 is CASSLVEAYGYTF. The CDR3 nucleotides read TGTGCCAGCAGCTTAGTTGAAGCCTATGGCTACACCTTC.

This CDR3 is CASSVAAGTAVYEQYF. In DNA, the CDR3 is TGTGCCAGCAGCGTAGCAGCCGGGACAGCAGTTTACGAGCAGTACTTC. This chain uses TRBV9 with TRBJ2-7, with 7 bases that match TRBD1. CDR3 length: 16 residues. Trimming removed 0 bases from V and 4 bases from J; junction bases left unmatched: 10. Germline V gene lookup returns CDR1 SGDLS and CDR2 YYNGEE.

The chain combines TRBV9 with TRBJ2-3; 7 bases fit TRBD1. Germline CDR1 SGDLS, CDR2 YYNGEE. V shed 3 bases and J 7 bases; nucleotides not matched to a gene: 14. This CDR3 is built from 16 residues. CDR3 loop: CASSARGTEPTNTQYF. The CDR3 DNA reads TGTGCCAGCAGCGCCCGAGGGACAGAACCTACAAATACGCAGTATTTT.

In its sample, this clonotype was seen a few times. The genes are TRBV6-5 and TRBJ2-1, with 8 bases lining up with TRBD1. CDR1 is MNHEY and CDR2 is SVGAGI in the germline V gene. V lost 7 bases to trimming and J lost 9 bases; unmatched junction nucleotides: 11. This CDR3 comprises 14 residues. The CDR3 region is CASNFQQGGGEQFF. The CDR3 region has the DNA TGTGCCAGCAACTTCCAACAGGGGGGCGGTGAGCAGTTCTTC.

This clonotype has a handful of counts. Compared with germline, one end of the junction differs, possibly owing to a read error. The rearrangement uses TRBV6-5 and TRBJ2-7; 9 bases fit TRBD2. The CDR3 is 14 residues long. Germline lookup yields CDR1 MNHEY and CDR2 SVGAGI. The CDR3 coding sequence is TGTGCCAGCAGTGCCACTAGCGGGTCCTATGAGCAGTACTTC. Translation: CASSATSGSYEQYF.

The chain joins TRBV5-1 to TRBJ1-1; the D gene is possibly TRBD1 (5 bases). The CDR3 runs 15 residues. Germline lookup yields CDR1 SGHRS and CDR2 YFSETQ. Trimming removed 4 bases from V and 1 base from J, with 14 bases in between. CDR3 in amino acids: CASSPDDSGNTEAFF. The CDR3 DNA reads as TGCGCCAGCAGCCCCGACGACAGCGGGAACACTGAAGCTTTCTTT.

The gene calls are TRBV7-3 and TRBJ2-7; TRBD1 agrees at 7 bases. This CDR3 region has 13 residues. J was trimmed by 5 bases and V by 4 bases; bases with no gene match: 5. Per the germline V gene, CDR1 is SGHTA and CDR2 is FQGTGA. CDR3 region: CASSSGQDNEQYF. The CDR3 DNA sequence: TGTGCCAGCAGCTCTGGACAGGACAACGAGCAGTACTTC. Using reference TRBV7-3 and TRBJ2-7 for the parts outside the CDR3, the full variable domain is GAGVSQTPSNKVTEKGKYVELRCDPISGHTALYWYRQSLGQGPEFLIYFQGTGAADDSGLPNDRFFAVRPEGSVSTLKIQRTERGDSAVYLCASSSGQDNEQYFGPGTRLTVT.

V gene TRBV18 combines with J gene TRBJ1-5, with D unresolved. From germline, CDR1 is KGHSH and CDR2 LQKENI. The length of the CDR3 is 16 residues. V was clipped by 3 bases and J by 0 bases, with 12 bases between them. The CDR3 protein is CASSPAVVRSNQPQHF. DNA of the CDR3: TGTGCCAGCTCACCTGCGGTTGTCCGTAGCAATCAGCCCCAGCATTTT.

The genes are TRBV7-2 and TRBJ1-4; D not certain. Between the trimmed V and J ends, which lost 5 bases and 8 bases, there was a span of 18 bases. Germline-derived CDR1 and CDR2 are SGHTA and FQGNSA. The CDR3 sequence is 15 residues long. CDR3 DNA: TGTGCCAGCAGCCCCCGGTCGGGAAAGTTGGAAAAACTGTTTTTT. It codes for CASSPRSGKLEKLFF.

J is TRBJ1-2 and V is TRBV6-2 or TRBV6-3; the D is unclear. The length of the CDR3 is 12 residues. Trimming stripped 8 bases from V and 3 bases from J, with 10 bases between. From germline, CDR1 is MNHEY and CDR2 SVGEGT. The CDR3 region has the DNA TGTGCCAGCTCATGGGAGGACTATGGCTACACCTTC. Translating gives CASSWEDYGYTF.

This chain connects TRBV9 to TRBJ1-1, with 9 bases lining up with TRBD1. The CDR3 is made up of 15 amino acids. Germline V CDR1 and CDR2: SGDLS, YYNGEE. V was clipped by 4 bases and J by 12 bases; unmatched bases: 16. In nucleotides, the CDR3 is TGTGCCAGCAGCCCCCGGACAGGGGTAAACGGGAGGCCTTTCTTT. This translates into CASSPRTGVNGRPFF.

This chain links TRBV5-1 with TRBJ2-6, with D perhaps being TRBD1 or TRBD2 (6 bases each). Trimming pared 0 bases from V and 2 bases from J, leaving 15 bases between. This CDR3 region has 18 residues. The germline V gene has CDR1 SGHRS and CDR2 YFSETQ. The CDR3 nucleotides read TGCGCCAGCAGCTTGGGGTGGTCCGGGGGCGCTGGGGCCAACGTCCTGACTTTC. Translation: CASSLGWSGGAGANVLTF.